The next 21 T cell receptor beta chains were all read from a single sample in a study of T cells in Graves' hyperthyroidism and ophthalmopathy. There were TCR beta CDR3 regions amplified from RNA transcripts. During a first-round RT-PCR of the TCR CDR3, the HTBI primer set was used. TCRdb fed the multiplex PCR reads into MiXCR, producing one record per CDR3 protein. This table holds about 640,000 distinct CDR3 sequences, approximately 15% found once. The specimen was blood. The receptor source for this set is a woman in her forties or fifties with Graves' ophthalmopathy.

About this clonotype: A much larger clone differs by one base, so this may be a read error. Likely a read error: the CDR3 ends without its conserved phenylalanine or tryptophan. The CDR3 spells CASSVTLAGGYTGELFL. DNA of the CDR3: TGTGCCAGCAGCGTCACCCTAGCGGGAGGTTACACCGGGGAGCTGTTTCTT. The chain has TRBV9 and TRBJ2-2; 11 bases align to TRBD2. The CDR3 covers 17 residues. Germline values: CDR1 SGDLS, CDR2 YYNGEE. The junction had 6 bases not matched to a gene; V was cut back by 2 bases and J by 3 bases.

This clonotype occurred many times. V and J are TRBV3-1 and TRBJ2-7, with D tentatively TRBD2 (6 bases). Trimming removed 2 bases from V and 2 bases from J, with 10 bases in between. This CDR3 contains 14 residues. Looked up from germline, CDR1 is LGHDT and CDR2 is YNNKEL (reference sequence). The DNA of the CDR3 is TGTGCCAGCAGCCAATTAGGAGGGCCCTACGAGCAGTACTTC. Its translation: CASSQLGGPYEQYF.

The CDR3 nucleotides are TGTGCCAGCTCACCATTTGGGGGGCCAACCTACGAGCAGTACTTC. Protein product: CASSPFGGPTYEQYF. This chain connects TRBV18 to TRBJ2-7, with D perhaps matching TRBD1 or TRBD2 (6 bases each). Per the germline V gene, CDR1 is KGHSH and CDR2 is LQKENI. V lost 2 bases and J lost 2, with 13 bases in between. The CDR3 runs to 15 residues.

This clonotype showed up many times. The chain links TRBV3-1 to TRBJ2-1; D ambiguous. The CDR3 extends over 14 amino acids. Trimming cost V 1 base and J 7 bases, with 11 bases left between them. Germline CDR1 reads LGHDT; CDR2 reads YNNKEL (reference sequence). The CDR3 coding sequence is TGTGCCAGCAGCCAAGCTCTAGTCAGGAATGAGCAGTTCTTC. Its protein product is CASSQALVRNEQFF.

This clonotype was recorded at least ten times. The chain carries TRBV27 and TRBJ2-5, with 7 bases identical to TRBD1. With 5 bases clipped from V and 9 bases from J, the junction kept 24 bases outside the gene matches. The CDR3 length is 18 residues. The germline gives CDR1 MNHEY, CDR2 SMNVEV (reference sequence). CDR3 in amino acids: CASSNSILTGSLGVAQYF. The CDR3 nucleotides read TGTGCCAGCAGTAACTCAATTTTGACAGGGTCATTAGGAGTGGCCCAGTACTTC.

The chain links TRBV7-9 to TRBJ2-3; possibly TRBD1 or TRBD2 for D (5 bases each). CDR3 length: 19 residues. CDR1 is SEHNR and CDR2 is FQNEAQ in the germline V gene (reference sequence). Trimming pared 0 bases from V and 1 base from J, leaving 20 bases between. This chain's CDR3 is CASSLAKPGPHLGTDTQYF. For the CDR3, the DNA is TGTGCCAGCAGCTTAGCTAAACCGGGACCACATTTGGGCACAGATACGCAGTATTTT.

This clonotype occurred a few times. The chain is built from TRBV15 and TRBJ2-1, with D unresolved. CDR1 and CDR2 from the germline V gene are LNHNV and YYDKDF (reference sequence). Trimming cost V 0 bases and J 1 base, with 13 bases left between them. The CDR3 runs to 17 residues. Written as DNA, the CDR3 is TGTGCCACCAGCAGAGAGCTAAACAGTGCGTCCTACAATGAGCAGTTCTTC. Translating it yields CATSRELNSASYNEQFF.

The chain is built from TRBV9 and TRBJ2-3; 10 bases map to TRBD2. The CDR3 is 15 amino acids. Germline loops: CDR1 SGDLS, CDR2 YYNGEE. The V segment lost 0 bases and the J segment 4 bases; nucleotides outside the gene matches: 2. The CDR3 reads CASSVELAGSDTQYF. CDR3 DNA sequence: TGTGCCAGCAGCGTAGAACTAGCGGGATCAGATACGCAGTATTTT.

As regards this clonotype: A much bigger clone sits one base away, suggesting this may be a read error. As the CDR3 is not closed by the conserved phenylalanine or tryptophan, this likely results from a read error. The chain combines TRBV28 with TRBJ1-1; D perhaps matches TRBD1 (5 bases). The CDR3 consists of 14 residues. From germline, CDR1 is MDHEN and CDR2 SYDVKM. V lost 8 bases to trimming and J lost 1 base, with 14 bases between them. CDR3 DNA sequence: TGTGCCAGCCTTAGGGGCTCTTCGAACACTGAAGCTTTCTCT. Its protein is CASLRGSSNTEAFS.

The genes are TRBV20-1 and TRBJ2-5; 9 nucleotides agree with TRBD2. The germline V gene encodes CDR1 DFQATT and CDR2 SNEGSKA (reference sequence). J lost 1 base, V lost 3 bases, and 6 bases had no gene match. This CDR3 contains 15 residues. The CDR3 sequence: CSASFSGGIQETQYF. As DNA, the CDR3 is TGCAGTGCTAGTTTTAGCGGGGGTATCCAAGAGACCCAGTACTTC.

This clonotype was seen many times. This rearrangement joins TRBV5-5 to TRBJ2-7, with D perhaps TRBD1 (5 bases). The V gene lost 2 bases and the J gene lost 6 bases, with 15 bases spanning the gap. Germline lookup yields CDR1 SGHKS and CDR2 YYEKEE (reference sequence). This CDR3 is built from 14 residues. The CDR3 is CASSLVGASVEQYF. The CDR3 coding sequence is TGTGCCAGCAGCTTAGTAGGGGCGTCCGTCGAGCAGTACTTC. Based on the CDR3 plus reference TRBV5-5 and TRBJ2-7, the full variable domain is DAGVTQSPTHLIKTRGQQVTLRCSPISGHKSVSWYQQVLGQGPQFIFQYYEKEERGRGNFPDRFSARQFPNYSSELNVNALLLGDSALYLCASSLVGASVEQYFGPGTRLTVT.

This clonotype was observed a handful of times. The chain uses TRBV4-3 and TRBJ1-5; D is unresolved. Trimming left V 8 bases short and J 2 bases short, with 22 bases between. Germline CDR1 reads LGHNA; CDR2 reads YSLEER. This CDR3 region has 17 residues. This CDR3 is CASPPPCRAICNQPQHF. The CDR3 coding sequence is TGCGCCAGCCCCCCACCCTGCCGGGCTATTTGCAATCAGCCCCAGCATTTT.

This clonotype was counted many times. V gene TRBV18 combines with J gene TRBJ1-2; D gene uncertain. Between the trimmed V and J ends, which lost 0 bases and 2 bases, there was a span of 13 bases. Germline CDR1 KGHSH, CDR2 LQKENI. This CDR3 has 16 amino acids. The CDR3 sequence is CASSPPWGPDNYGYTF. DNA of the CDR3: TGTGCCAGCTCACCACCGTGGGGTCCGGACAACTATGGCTACACCTTC.

In this sample, this clonotype turned up many times. Here the CDR3 DNA reads TGCGCCAGCAGCTTGGCTGGCGGGAGGGCCCACGAGCAGTACTTC. Translation: CASSLAGGRAHEQYF. The chain joins TRBV5-1 to TRBJ2-7; 9 nucleotides line up with TRBD2. Germline CDR1 SGHRS, CDR2 YFSETQ. This CDR3 comprises 15 residues. Unmatched junction bases numbered 6, after V lost 0 bases and J lost 5 bases.

V gene TRBV19 combines with J gene TRBJ2-2; 8 bases fit TRBD2. Germline V gene sequence: CDR1 LNHDA, CDR2 SQIVND (reference sequence). CDR3 length equals 19 residues. V lost 6 bases to trimming and J lost 4 bases; unmatched junction nucleotides: 19. CDR3 DNA sequence: TGTGCCAGTAGCACCGAGACCGGGCGTGGGACTAGGGGCACCGGGGAGCTGTTTTTT. Translating it yields CASSTETGRGTRGTGELFF.

This clonotype was seen many times. The chain joins TRBV18 to TRBJ2-1; TRBD2 matches 14 bases. The CDR3 contains 19 residues. V lost 0 bases to trimming and J lost 1 base; unmatched junction nucleotides: 5. Germline values: CDR1 KGHSH, CDR2 LQKENI. CDR3 sequence (DNA): TGTGCCAGCTCACCACCCCTGGGACTAGCGGGAGTATCCTACAATGAGCAGTTCTTC. Its translation is CASSPPLGLAGVSYNEQFF. Using reference TRBV18 and TRBJ2-1 for the parts outside the CDR3, the full variable domain is NAGVMQNPRHLVRRRGQEARLRCSPMKGHSHVYWYRQLPEEGLKFMVYLQKENIIDESGMPKERFSAEFPKEGPSILRIQQVVRGDSAAYFCASSPPLGLAGVSYNEQFFGPGTRLTVL.

This clonotype was picked up many times. The rearrangement joins TRBV7-2 to TRBJ2-7; TRBD1 might be the D (6 bases). The germline CDR1 and CDR2 sequences are SGHTA and FQGNSA. Trimming removed 5 bases at V and 3 bases at J, with 14 bases between. The CDR3 consists of 14 residues. For the CDR3, the DNA is TGTGCCAGCAGCCCAGGGGTTAACTACTACGAGCAGTACTTC. Its translation: CASSPGVNYYEQYF.

The V and J genes are TRBV6-2 or TRBV6-3 and TRBJ1-1; the D gene is possibly TRBD1 (5 bases). This CDR3 region has 14 residues. Trimming took off 2 bases at V and 5 bases at J, with 12 bases between the two ends. The germline V gene has CDR1 MNHEY and CDR2 SVGEGT. The CDR3 region has the DNA TGTGCCAGCAGTTACCCCAGGGTGGGGACTGAAGCTTTCTTT. This gives the protein CASSYPRVGTEAFF.

This clonotype was seen at least ten times. The chain is built from TRBV20-1 and TRBJ2-3; 7 bases match TRBD2. Germline-derived CDR1 and CDR2 are DFQATT and SNEGSKA (reference sequence). V trimming: 0 bases; J trimming: 5 bases; junction bases outside the gene matches: 11. The CDR3 sequence is 16 residues long. The CDR3 loop reads CSARDGSAGELDTQYF. CDR3 coding DNA: TGCAGTGCTAGAGATGGGTCGGCGGGAGAGCTAGATACGCAGTATTTT.

About this clonotype: A read error may explain this, as a much larger clone is one base away. Since the CDR3 does not end with the conserved phenylalanine or tryptophan, this likely comes from a read error. This chain links TRBV5-1 with TRBJ2-1; TRBD2 matches 7 bases. Germline CDR1 SGHRS, CDR2 YFSETQ. The CDR3 runs to 15 residues. J was trimmed by 6 bases and V by 6 bases; bases with no gene match: 12. CDR3 sequence reads: CASNPAGVASNEQFS. As DNA, the CDR3 is TGCGCCAGCAACCCGGCGGGGGTGGCATCCAATGAGCAGTTCTCC.

On this clonotype: A much larger clone lies a single base off, so this may be a read error. The rearrangement joins TRBV5-1 to TRBJ2-5; 8 nucleotides match TRBD2. Unmatched junction bases numbered 7, after V lost 4 bases and J lost 5 bases. From germline, CDR1 is SGHRS and CDR2 YFSETQ. This CDR3 is 14 amino acids long. The CDR3 DNA sequence: TGCGCCAGCAGCGCCCTGACTAGCGAGGAGACCCAGTACTTC. Its protein product is CASSALTSEETQYF.